The clone carrying this TCR beta chain is a singleton in its sample. The sample comes from a study of blood T cell repertoires in COVID-19. The CDR3 covers 13 residues. Germline CDR1 is SGHDT and CDR2 is YYEEEE. V lost 0 bases to trimming and J lost 10 bases, with 13 bases between them. Authors' methods: Reference gene primer amplification in the assay estimated nucleated cell counts. Produced via immunoSEQ multiplex PCR; TCRdb's table is partial and in-frame only. V and J calls and clone size are given by that table; D and trimming were obtained from the DNA. The repertoire holds over 150,000 clones, with approximately 91% as singletons.

The TCR was taken from a man in his late teens or twenties with COVID-19, enrolled during active disease. This chain connects TRBV5-6 to TRBJ1-2; TRBD1 is a possible D gene (5 bases). Sequenced sample: peripheral blood. CDR3 DNA sequence: TGTGCCAGCAGCTTGGGGCGGACAAGGACCTACACCTTC. Translating it yields CASSLGRTRTYTF.